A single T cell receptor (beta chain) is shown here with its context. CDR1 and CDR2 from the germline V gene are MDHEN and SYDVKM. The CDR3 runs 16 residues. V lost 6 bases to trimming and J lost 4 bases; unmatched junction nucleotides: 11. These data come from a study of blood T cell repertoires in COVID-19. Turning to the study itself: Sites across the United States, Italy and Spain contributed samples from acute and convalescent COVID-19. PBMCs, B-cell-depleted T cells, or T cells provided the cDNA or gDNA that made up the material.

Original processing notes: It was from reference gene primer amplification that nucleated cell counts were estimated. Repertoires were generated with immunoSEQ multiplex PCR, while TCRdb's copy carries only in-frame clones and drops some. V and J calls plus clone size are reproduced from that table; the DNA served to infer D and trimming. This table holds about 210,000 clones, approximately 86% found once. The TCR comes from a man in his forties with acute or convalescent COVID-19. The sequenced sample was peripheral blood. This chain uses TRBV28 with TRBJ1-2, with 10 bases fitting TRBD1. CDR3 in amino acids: CASRPDRGRRGYGYTF. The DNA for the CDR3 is TGTGCCAGCAGACCCGACAGGGGGCGTCGGGGCTATGGCTACACCTTC.